Sequencing of this T cell receptor beta chain was carried out in a study of long-term antiretroviral therapy in people with HIV. Notes on the study in general: ART-treated samples gained diversity yet remained below transplant donor controls.

Germline CDR1 and CDR2: SEHNR and FQNEAQ (reference sequence). V lost 1 base, J lost 1 base, and 10 bases lay in between. CDR3 length equals 15 residues. The assay used was immunoSEQ (version v3.0), run at survey level. Per-sample sequencing targets were roughly 40,000-55,000 T-cell genomes. Profiling relied on immunoSEQ multiplex PCR, and the TCRdb table lists in-frame clones only, not all of them. The data show approximately 27,000 clones, with over 85% seen just once and about 3.9% held by the top ten. The content of samples before DNA extraction was about 0.95-10 million cryopreserved PBMC. Details on this clone: The antigen remains unidentified.

The chain links TRBV7-9 to TRBJ1-1; unclear D gene. The sample here was unsorted PBMCs, taken 1.8 years after starting antiretroviral therapy. This clonotype was obtained from a woman aged 18-29 years with HIV. The CDR3 nucleotides read TGTGCCAGCAGCTTAGTACGTCTGAAGAACACTGAAGCTTTCTTT. Translating it yields CASSLVRLKNTEAFF.